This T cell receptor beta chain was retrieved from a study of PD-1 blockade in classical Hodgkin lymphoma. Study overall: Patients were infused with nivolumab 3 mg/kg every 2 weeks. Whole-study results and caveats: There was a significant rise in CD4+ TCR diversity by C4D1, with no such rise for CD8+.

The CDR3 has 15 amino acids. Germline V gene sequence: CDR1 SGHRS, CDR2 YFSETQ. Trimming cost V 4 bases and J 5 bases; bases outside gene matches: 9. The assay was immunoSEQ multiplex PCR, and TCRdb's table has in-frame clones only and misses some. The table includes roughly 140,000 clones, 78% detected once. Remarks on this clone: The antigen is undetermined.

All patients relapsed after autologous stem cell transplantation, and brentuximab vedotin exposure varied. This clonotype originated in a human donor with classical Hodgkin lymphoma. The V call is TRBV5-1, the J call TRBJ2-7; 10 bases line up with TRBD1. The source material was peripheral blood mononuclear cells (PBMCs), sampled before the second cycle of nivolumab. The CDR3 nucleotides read TGCGCCAGCAGCCCCGAGGGACAGGGGAGGCACGAGCAGTACTTC. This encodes CASSPEGQGRHEQYF.